The clone carrying this T cell receptor beta chain was found a few times. Its specificity is unknown. These data belong to a study of T cell responses to AZD1222 COVID-19 vaccine. General study results and limits: Only after the peak T cell response were repertoires sampled. Among the donors, most were white British and more were female, and clonal diversity was possibly underestimated.

The V end lost 4 bases, the J end lost 4 bases, and 27 bases lay between the germline ends. CDR1 is SGHDT and CDR2 is YYEEEE in the germline V gene. The CDR3 runs 18 residues. Sequenced by immunoSEQ multiplex PCR; TCRdb stores in-frame clones only, minus some. This repertoire shows about 120,000 clones, about 90% found once; its top ten account for 5% to 5.5%. The J gene is TRBJ2-7, the V gene TRBV5-6, with D possibly TRBD2 on 6 matching bases. This specimen consisted of peripheral blood, obtained on day 0 of AZD1222 vaccination. The origin of this receptor is an adult in good health. The CDR3 DNA sequence: TGTGCCAGCAGCGAGGGACCGACTAGAGTGGGAGGTGTGTACGAGCAGTACTTC. This gives the protein CASSEGPTRVGGVYEQYF.